These T cell receptor beta chains were read from a single sample in a study of T cells in Graves' hyperthyroidism and ophthalmopathy. TCRdb reanalysed the multiplex PCR reads using MiXCR and keeps one entry per CDR3 protein. The sample holds about 740,000 distinct CDR3 sequences; about 14% are singletons and the top ten take about 10%. The sample taken for sequencing was blood. These receptors came from a woman under 30 with Graves' hyperthyroidism. The CDR3 runs from the conserved cysteine through the conserved F or W. D genes are given only for firm matches. The listing skips clone size in some rows; elsewhere it reads once, few, many or a size class.

many	TRBV12-3/TRBV12-4	TRBJ2-1	TRBD2	TGTGCCAGCAGTTCCCCCCCCCTCCAGCGGGAGGGTAGGCACGATGAGCAGTTCTTC	CASSSPPLQREGRHDEQFF
few	TRBV11-2	TRBJ2-1	TRBD1	TGTGCCAGCAGCCACTGGGACAGCCCCGATGAGCAGTTCTTC	CASSHWDSPDEQFF
many	TRBV28	TRBJ2-7	.	TGTGCCAGCAGTTGGGACAAAGACTACGAGCAGTACTTC	CASSWDKDYEQYF
few	TRBV15	TRBJ2-1	.	TGTGCCACCAGCAGAAGGGGCGGAACCTACAATGAGCAGTTCTTC	CATSRRGGTYNEQFF
many	TRBV20-1	TRBJ2-1	.	TGCAGTGCTAGTTTCGGAAGCTCCTACAATGAGCAGTTCTTC	CSASFGSSYNEQFF
.	TRBV30	TRBJ2-2	TRBD2	TGTGCCTGGAGGAGCGGACGACTAGCGGGAGTAAAGATAAACACCGGGGAGCTGTTTTTT	CAWRSGRLAGVKINTGELFF
.	TRBV28	TRBJ2-7	.	TGTGCCAGCAGTTTGACTAGTCGGAGTAACGAGCAGTACTTC	CASSLTSRSNEQYF
many	TRBV4-2	TRBJ2-1	.	TGTGCCAGCAGCCAAGATCTTGGTGAGCAGTTCTTC	CASSQDLGEQFF
.	TRBV3-1	TRBJ2-3	.	TGTGCCAGCAGCCAAGTATCGTTCCGGGGACTCCGCACAGATACGCAGTATTTT	CASSQVSFRGLRTDTQYF
many	TRBV12-3/TRBV12-4	TRBJ2-1	.	TGTGCCAGCAGTCCTTTGACTGGTTCCTACAATGAGCAGTTCTTC	CASSPLTGSYNEQFF
.	TRBV12-3/TRBV12-4	TRBJ2-1	.	TGTGCCAGCAGTTTAGCCCGGGACTCCAATGAGCAGTTCTTC	CASSLARDSNEQFF
.	TRBV24-1	TRBJ1-2	.	TGTGCCACCAGTGACCACAGGGACCTCGGAGGCTACACCTTC	CATSDHRDLGGYTF
few	TRBV7-9	TRBJ2-1	.	TGTGCCAGCAGCTCTTCACCGGGGACTCTTCCGAGATGGTATGAGCAGTTCTTC	CASSSSPGTLPRWYEQFF
once	TRBV20-1	TRBJ2-7	.	TGCAGTGCTAGAGGGGGCACGGCGGGCGAGCAGTACTTC	CSARGGTAGEQYF
many	TRBV7-2	TRBJ2-7	TRBD2	TGTGCCAGCAGCTTCGATGGCGGGAGGGAGCAGTACTTC	CASSFDGGREQYF
many	TRBV3-1	TRBJ2-3	TRBD2	TGTGCCAGCAGCGGGGGAGCGGGACGGCGTCTGACAGATACGCAGTATTTT	CASSGGAGRRLTDTQYF
.	TRBV6-1	TRBJ1-2	TRBD1	TGTGCCAGCAGGGACAGGGGAGGGGGCTGGGCCTATGGCTACACCTTC	CASRDRGGGWAYGYTF
few	TRBV20-1	TRBJ2-7	TRBD2	TGCAGTGCTAGAGATGCGGGACCAGCGGGAGGTCGATCGAGCGAGCAGTACTTC	CSARDAGPAGGRSSEQYF
many	TRBV6-1	TRBJ1-1	.	TGTGCCAGCAGTTTACTTCGACAGGCAAATGAAGCTTTCTTT	CASSLLRQANEAFF
many	TRBV11-2	TRBJ1-2	.	TGTGCCAGCAGCTTAGATAGGGCAGGCCGCTATGGCTACACCTTC	CASSLDRAGRYGYTF
few	TRBV7-9	TRBJ1-5	.	TGTGCCAGCACGCTCAGCGGGGGCAATCAGCCCCAGCATTTT	CASTLSGGNQPQHF
many	TRBV2	TRBJ2-3	.	TGTGCCAGCAGTGCGAAGTCCGGCGGCGTGGATACGCAGTATTTT	CASSAKSGGVDTQYF
many	TRBV4-2	TRBJ2-7	.	TGTGCTAGCAGCCAAGGAACCGAGCAGTACTTC	CASSQGTEQYF
many	TRBV6-2/TRBV6-3	TRBJ2-2	.	TGTGCCACCCAGAAGGGGAACACCGGGGAGCTGTTTTTT	CATQKGNTGELFF
few	TRBV29-1	TRBJ2-1	.	TGCAGCGCTCAGATACCGGGAGTTGCGTGGGACAATGAGCAGTTCTTC	CSAQIPGVAWDNEQFF
few	TRBV4-1	TRBJ2-1	TRBD2	TGCGCCAGCAGCCAAGTAGCGGGAGTTGTCCATGAGCAGTTCTTC	CASSQVAGVVHEQFF
many	TRBV20-1	TRBJ1-1	TRBD1	TGCAGTGCCAGGGACAGGGGCCCCCTGAACACTGAAGCTTTCTTT	CSARDRGPLNTEAFF
many	TRBV2	TRBJ1-5	TRBD1	TGTGCCAGCAGGACCGGGACAGGGAATCAGCCCCAGCATTTT	CASRTGTGNQPQHF
.	TRBV5-1	TRBJ1-1	.	TGCGCCAGCGAGGGGGAGACTGAAGCTTTCTTT	CASEGETEAFF
many	TRBV3-1	TRBJ1-2	.	TGTGCCAGCAGCCCTAGGACTCGGTCAGGGGCCTTGGAAAACTATGGCTACACCTTC	CASSPRTRSGALENYGYTF
many	TRBV27	TRBJ2-1	.	TGTGCCAGCAGGGGCGGGACGAGCTCCTACAATGAGCAGTTCTTC	CASRGGTSSYNEQFF